This TCR beta chain stems from a study of PD-L1 blockade in urothelial cancer. This CDR3 has 14 residues. Germline lookup yields CDR1 KGHSH and CDR2 LQKENI. Trimming cost V 6 bases and J 5 bases; bases outside gene matches: 7. Assay: immunoSEQ multiplex PCR; the TCRdb copy retains only in-frame clones and omits some. The table shows approximately 93,000 clones, with approximately 87% occurring only once. In this sample, this clone turned up a few times. Time point reported: peripheral blood 6 weeks after treatment start. The receptor was derived from a man aged 65 to 85 with urothelial cancer. The chain has TRBV18 and TRBJ2-7, with 10 bases aligning to TRBD1. The sample in question was PBMCs, obtained around atezolizumab (anti-PD-L1) treatment. For the CDR3, the DNA is TGTGCCAGCTCGCCCGGGACAGGGGACAACGAGCAGTACTTC. Amino acids: CASSPGTGDNEQYF.